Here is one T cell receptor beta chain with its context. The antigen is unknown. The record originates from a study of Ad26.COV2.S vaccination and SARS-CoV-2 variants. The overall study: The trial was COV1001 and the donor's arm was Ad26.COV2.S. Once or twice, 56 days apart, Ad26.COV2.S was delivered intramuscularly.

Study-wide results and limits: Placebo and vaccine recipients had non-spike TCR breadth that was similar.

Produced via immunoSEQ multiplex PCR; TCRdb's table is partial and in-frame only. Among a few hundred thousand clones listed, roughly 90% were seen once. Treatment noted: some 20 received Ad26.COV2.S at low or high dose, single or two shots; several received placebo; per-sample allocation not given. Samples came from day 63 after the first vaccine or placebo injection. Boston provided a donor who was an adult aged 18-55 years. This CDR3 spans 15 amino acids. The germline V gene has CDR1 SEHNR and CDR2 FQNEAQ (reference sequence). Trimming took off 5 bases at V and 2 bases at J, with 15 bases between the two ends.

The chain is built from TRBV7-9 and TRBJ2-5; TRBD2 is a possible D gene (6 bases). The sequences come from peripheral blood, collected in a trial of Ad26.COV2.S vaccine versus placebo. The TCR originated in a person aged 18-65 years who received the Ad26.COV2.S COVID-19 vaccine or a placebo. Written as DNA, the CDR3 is TGTGCCAGCAGCCCCAGTAGGCGGGGACAAGAGACCCAGTACTTC. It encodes CASSPSRRGQETQYF. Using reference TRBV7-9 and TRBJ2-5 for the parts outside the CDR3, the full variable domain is DTGVSQNPRHKITKRGQNVTFRCDPISEHNRLYWYRQTLGQGPEFLTYFQNEAQLEKSRLLSDRFSAERPKGSFSTLEIQRTEQGDSAMYLCASSPSRRGQETQYFGPGTRLLVL.